This TCR beta chain appears in the sequencing data of a study of vaccination effects on CD4 cells after COVID-19. Study information: Either the mRNA-1273 or the BNT162b2 vaccine was given to participants as two doses. From a couple of convalescent patients, samples were taken 16 days and one week before vaccination.

The CDR3 is made up of 15 amino acids. Germline V lookup: CDR1 SSHAT, CDR2 FNYEAQ (reference sequence). Study-wide results and caveats: Late in the post-vaccination period, infection-induced and vaccine-induced clones underwent marked clonal contraction.

Antigen-specific CD4+ T cell clonotypes were called by their expansion after viral peptide-pool culture in ViraFEST. Following a roughly eleven-day culture, CD4+ T cells were purified. The individual was infected with SARS-CoV-2 between March and December 2020, as confirmed by PCR. A half-volume exchange with IL-2 medium occurred on days 3 and 7. Details on this clone: No antigen is known for it. One junction end disagrees with the germline gene, perhaps due to a read error.

Assay: immunoSEQ multiplex PCR; the TCRdb copy retains only in-frame clones and omits some. The data hold 70,000 or so clones, with 65% to 85% observed a single time. The genes are TRBV7-7 and TRBJ2-3; 7 nucleotides line up with TRBD2. The clonotype was recovered from a human donor who had a prior SARS-CoV-2 infection. The sample in question was CD4+ T cells from PBMCs cultured with HIV peptides, obtained before COVID-19 vaccination. Sample subset: HIV-1 Nef peptide pool negative control/reference culture. CDR3 DNA: TGTGCTAGCAGCTTGGCGGGAGCTAGCACAGATACGCAGTATTTT. Its translation: CASSLAGASTDTQYF.